This section outlines one T cell receptor beta chain sequence together with its context. Its specificity is not known. One base away lies a much larger clone, so this may be a sequencing read error. The sample originates from a study of Graves' ophthalmopathy and Graves' hyperthyroidism. RNA transcripts yielded amplified TCR beta CDR3 regions. Second-round multiplex PCR followed a first-round RT-PCR using HTBI primers. TCRdb reanalysed the multiplex PCR reads using MiXCR and keeps one entry per CDR3 protein. The sample has roughly 350,000 distinct CDR3 sequences, about 18% seen once. Lactation, pregnancy, uncontrolled infections and other autoimmune diseases were all grounds for excluding patients. Germline trimming cut 3 bases from V and 14 bases from J; bases unmatched to any gene: 14. The CDR3 totals 15 residues. CDR1 ENHRY and CDR2 SYGVKD come from the germline V gene. Study-wide points: Ophthalmopathy progression was predicted by the model at 60% to 71% sensitivity and approximately 72% specificity.

The source of this sequence is an adult woman with stable Graves' hyperthyroidism. Material: peripheral blood. J is TRBJ2-4 and V is TRBV10-3; 9 bases fit TRBD1. CDR3: CAISDSDRGQETKYF. The DNA for the CDR3 is TGTGCCATCAGTGATTCGGACAGGGGCCAAGAGACCAAGTACTTC.